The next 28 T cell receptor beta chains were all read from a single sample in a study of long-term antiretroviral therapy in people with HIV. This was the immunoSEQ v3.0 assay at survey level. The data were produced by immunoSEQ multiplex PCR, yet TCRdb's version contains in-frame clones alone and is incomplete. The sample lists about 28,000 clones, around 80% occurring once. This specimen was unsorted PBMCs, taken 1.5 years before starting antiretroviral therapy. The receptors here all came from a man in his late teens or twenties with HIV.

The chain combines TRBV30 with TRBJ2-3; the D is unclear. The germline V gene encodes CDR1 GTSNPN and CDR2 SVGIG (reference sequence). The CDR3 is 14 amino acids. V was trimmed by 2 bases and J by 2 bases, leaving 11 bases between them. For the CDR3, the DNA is TGTGCCTGGAGTTTCGGTTCCCTCACAGATACGCAGTATTTT. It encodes CAWSFGSLTDTQYF. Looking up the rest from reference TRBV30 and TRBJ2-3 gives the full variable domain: SQTIHQWPATLVQPVGSPLSLECTVEGTSNPNLYWYRQAAGRGLQLLFYSVGIGQISSEVPQNLSASRPQDRQFILSSKKLLLSDSGFYLCAWSFGSLTDTQYFGPGTRLTVL.

The CDR3 is CASSGGYNEQFF. For the CDR3, the DNA is TGTGCCAGCAGCGGGGGGTACAATGAGCAGTTCTTC. The J gene is TRBJ2-1, the V gene TRBV9; perhaps D is TRBD1 or TRBD2 (5 bases each). The CDR3 contains 12 residues. V lost 3 bases and J 4 bases, leaving 5 bases between the germline ends. CDR1 SGDLS and CDR2 YYNGEE come from the germline V gene.

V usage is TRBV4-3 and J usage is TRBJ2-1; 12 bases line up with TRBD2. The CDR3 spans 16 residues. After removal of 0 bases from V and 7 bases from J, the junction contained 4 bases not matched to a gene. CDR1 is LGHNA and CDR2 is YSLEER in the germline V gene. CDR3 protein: CASSQDPSGRANEQFF. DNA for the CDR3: TGCGCCAGCAGCCAAGATCCTAGCGGGAGGGCGAATGAGCAGTTCTTC.

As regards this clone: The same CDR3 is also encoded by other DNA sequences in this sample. CDR3 bases: TGTGCCAGCAGCCCCGGGAGTTCTAGCACAGATACGCAGTATTTT. Protein product: CASSPGSSSTDTQYF. This rearrangement joins TRBV27 to TRBJ2-3; TRBD2 might be the D (6 bases). V was trimmed by 6 bases and J by 0 bases, leaving 13 bases between them. CDR1 MNHEY and CDR2 SMNVEV come from the germline V gene (reference sequence). This CDR3 contains 15 residues.

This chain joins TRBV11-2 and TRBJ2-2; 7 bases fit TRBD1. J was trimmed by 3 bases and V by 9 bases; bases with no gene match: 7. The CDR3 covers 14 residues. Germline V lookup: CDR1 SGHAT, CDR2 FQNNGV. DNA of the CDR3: TGTGCCAGTGAGCCGGGACAGTACACCGGGGAGCTGTTTTTT. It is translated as CASEPGQYTGELFF. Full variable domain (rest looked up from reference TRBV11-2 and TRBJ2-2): EAGVAQSPRYKIIEKRQSVAFWCNPISGHATLYWYQQILGQGPKLLIQFQNNGVVDDSQLPKDRFSAERLKGVDSTLKIQPAKLEDSAVYLCASEPGQYTGELFFGEGSRLTVL.

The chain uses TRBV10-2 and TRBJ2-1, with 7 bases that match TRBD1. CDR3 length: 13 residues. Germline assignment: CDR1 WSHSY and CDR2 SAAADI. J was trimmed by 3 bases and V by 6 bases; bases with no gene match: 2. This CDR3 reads CASRRDSYNEQFF. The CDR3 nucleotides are TGCGCCAGCAGGAGGGACAGCTACAATGAGCAGTTCTTC.

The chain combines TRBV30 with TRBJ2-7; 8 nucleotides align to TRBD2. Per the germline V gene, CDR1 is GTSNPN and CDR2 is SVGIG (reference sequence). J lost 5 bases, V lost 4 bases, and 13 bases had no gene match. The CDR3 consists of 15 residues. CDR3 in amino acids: CAWTEAGLGYHEQYF. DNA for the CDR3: TGTGCCTGGACAGAGGCGGGACTAGGTTACCACGAGCAGTACTTC.

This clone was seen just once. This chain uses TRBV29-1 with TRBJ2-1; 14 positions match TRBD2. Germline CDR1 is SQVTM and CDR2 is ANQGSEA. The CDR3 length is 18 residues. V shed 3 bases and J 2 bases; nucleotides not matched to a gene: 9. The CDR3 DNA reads TGCAGCGTTGAGGCAAGGGGACTAGCGGGGGCGACCTACAATGAGCAGTTCTTC. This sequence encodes CSVEARGLAGATYNEQFF.

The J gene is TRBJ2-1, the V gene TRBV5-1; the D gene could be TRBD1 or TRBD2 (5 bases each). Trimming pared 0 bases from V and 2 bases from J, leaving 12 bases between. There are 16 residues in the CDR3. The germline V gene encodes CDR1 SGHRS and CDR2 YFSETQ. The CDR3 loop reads CASSLAWGPPYNEQFF. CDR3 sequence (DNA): TGCGCCAGCAGCTTGGCCTGGGGACCCCCCTACAATGAGCAGTTCTTC.

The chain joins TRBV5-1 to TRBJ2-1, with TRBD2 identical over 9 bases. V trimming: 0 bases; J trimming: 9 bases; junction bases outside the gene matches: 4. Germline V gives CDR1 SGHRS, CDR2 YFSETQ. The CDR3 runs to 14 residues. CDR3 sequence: CASSLVAGGPEQFF. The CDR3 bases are TGCGCCAGCAGCTTGGTGGCGGGGGGGCCTGAGCAGTTCTTC.

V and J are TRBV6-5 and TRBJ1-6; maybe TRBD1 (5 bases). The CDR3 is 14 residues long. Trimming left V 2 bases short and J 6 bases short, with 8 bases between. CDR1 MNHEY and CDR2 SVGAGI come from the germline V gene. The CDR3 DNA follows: TGTGCCAGCAGTTACGCTCAGGGTAATTCACCCCTCCACTTT. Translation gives CASSYAQGNSPLHF.

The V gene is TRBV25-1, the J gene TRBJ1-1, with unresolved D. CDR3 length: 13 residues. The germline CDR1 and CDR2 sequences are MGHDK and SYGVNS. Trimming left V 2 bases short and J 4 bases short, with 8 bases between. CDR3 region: CASSEGIVTEAFF. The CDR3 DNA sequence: TGTGCCAGCAGTGAAGGGATCGTCACTGAAGCTTTCTTT.

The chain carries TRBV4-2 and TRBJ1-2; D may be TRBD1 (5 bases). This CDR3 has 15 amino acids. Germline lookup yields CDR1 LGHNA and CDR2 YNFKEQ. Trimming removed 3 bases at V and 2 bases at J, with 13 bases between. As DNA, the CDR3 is TGTGCCAGCAGCCAGAGAGGGGCGGAAAACTATGGCTACACCTTC. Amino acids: CASSQRGAENYGYTF.

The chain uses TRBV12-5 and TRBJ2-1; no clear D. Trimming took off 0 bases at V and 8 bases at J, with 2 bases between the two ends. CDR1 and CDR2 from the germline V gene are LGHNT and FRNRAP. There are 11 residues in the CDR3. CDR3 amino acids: CASGLVYEQFF. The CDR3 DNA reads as TGTGCTAGTGGTTTGGTGTATGAGCAGTTCTTC.

CDR3 residues: CASSPRLYNEQFF. The CDR3 DNA is TGTGCCAGCAGTCCAAGACTATACAATGAGCAGTTCTTC. The chain carries TRBV2 and TRBJ2-1; possible D gene TRBD2, 5 bases. Trimming stripped 5 bases from V and 4 bases from J, with 9 bases between. Germline V gene sequence: CDR1 SNHLY, CDR2 FYNNEI. The CDR3 extends over 13 amino acids.

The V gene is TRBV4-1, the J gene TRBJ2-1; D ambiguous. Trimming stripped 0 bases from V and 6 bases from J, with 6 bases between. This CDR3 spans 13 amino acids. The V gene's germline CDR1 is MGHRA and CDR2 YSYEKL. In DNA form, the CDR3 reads TGCGCCAGCAGCCAAGATCCGGGCAATGAGCAGTTCTTC. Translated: CASSQDPGNEQFF.

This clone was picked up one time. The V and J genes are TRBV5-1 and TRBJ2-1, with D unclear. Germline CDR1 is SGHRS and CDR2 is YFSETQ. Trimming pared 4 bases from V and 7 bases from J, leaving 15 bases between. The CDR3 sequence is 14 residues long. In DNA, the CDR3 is TGCGCCAGCAGCCCCCCTACTGGGCGGAATGAGCAGTTCTTC. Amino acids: CASSPPTGRNEQFF.

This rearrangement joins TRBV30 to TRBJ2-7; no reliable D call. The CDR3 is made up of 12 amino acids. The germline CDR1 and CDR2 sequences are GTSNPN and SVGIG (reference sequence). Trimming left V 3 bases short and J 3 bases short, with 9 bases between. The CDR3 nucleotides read TGTGCCTGGAGCGATAACTTCTACGAGCAGTACTTC. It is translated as CAWSDNFYEQYF.

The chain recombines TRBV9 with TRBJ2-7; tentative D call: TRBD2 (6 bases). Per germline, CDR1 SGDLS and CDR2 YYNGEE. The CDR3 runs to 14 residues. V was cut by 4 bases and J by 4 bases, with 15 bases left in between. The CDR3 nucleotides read TGTGCCAGCAGCAAAAATAGGCGGGGTTACGAGCAGTACTTC. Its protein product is CASSKNRRGYEQYF.

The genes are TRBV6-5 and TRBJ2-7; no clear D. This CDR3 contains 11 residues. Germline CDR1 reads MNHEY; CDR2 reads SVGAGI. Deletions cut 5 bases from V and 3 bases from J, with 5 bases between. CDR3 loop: CASSHLYEQYF. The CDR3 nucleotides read TGTGCCAGCAGTCACCTCTACGAGCAGTACTTC.

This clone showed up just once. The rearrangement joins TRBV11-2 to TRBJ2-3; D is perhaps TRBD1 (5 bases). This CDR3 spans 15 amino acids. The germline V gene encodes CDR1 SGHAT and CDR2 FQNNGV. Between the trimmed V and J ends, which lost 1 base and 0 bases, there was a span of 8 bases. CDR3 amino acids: CASSLAAGSTDTQYF. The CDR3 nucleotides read TGTGCCAGCAGCTTAGCGGCAGGGAGCACAGATACGCAGTATTTT.

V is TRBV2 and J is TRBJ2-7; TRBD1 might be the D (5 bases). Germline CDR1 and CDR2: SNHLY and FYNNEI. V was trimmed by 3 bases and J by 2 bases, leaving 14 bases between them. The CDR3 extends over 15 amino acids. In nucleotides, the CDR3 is TGTGCCAGCAGTGAGGCGCAGGTAGGGGCCTACGAGCAGTACTTC. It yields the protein CASSEAQVGAYEQYF.

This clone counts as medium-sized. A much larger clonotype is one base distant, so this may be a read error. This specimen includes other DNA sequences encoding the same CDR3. The CDR3 here is CAWNQGGELFF. Written as DNA, the CDR3 is TGTGCCTGGAATCAGGGCGGGGAGCTGTTTTTT. The chain combines TRBV30 with TRBJ2-2, with a possible D match to TRBD1 (5 bases). Germline CDR1 is GTSNPN and CDR2 is SVGIG (reference sequence). This CDR3 has 11 amino acids. The V end lost 4 bases, the J end lost 7 bases, and 7 bases lay between the germline ends.

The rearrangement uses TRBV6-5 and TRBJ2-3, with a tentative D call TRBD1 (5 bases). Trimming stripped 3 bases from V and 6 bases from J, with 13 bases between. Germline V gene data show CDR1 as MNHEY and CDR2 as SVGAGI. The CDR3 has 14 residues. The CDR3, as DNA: TGTGCCAGCAGTTATTCTGGGGCCCTGGATACGCAGTATTTT. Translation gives CASSYSGALDTQYF.

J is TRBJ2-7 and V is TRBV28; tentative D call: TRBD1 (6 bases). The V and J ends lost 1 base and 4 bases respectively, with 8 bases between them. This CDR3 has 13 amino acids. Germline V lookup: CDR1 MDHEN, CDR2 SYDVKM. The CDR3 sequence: CASSLLGAYEQYF. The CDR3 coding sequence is TGTGCCAGCAGTTTATTGGGGGCATACGAGCAGTACTTC. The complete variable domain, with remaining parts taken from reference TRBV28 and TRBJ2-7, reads DVKVTQSSRYLVKRTGEKVFLECVQDMDHENMFWYRQDPGLGLRLIYFSYDVKMKEKGDIPEGYSVSREKKERFSLILESASTNQTSMYLCASSLLGAYEQYFGPGTRLTVT.

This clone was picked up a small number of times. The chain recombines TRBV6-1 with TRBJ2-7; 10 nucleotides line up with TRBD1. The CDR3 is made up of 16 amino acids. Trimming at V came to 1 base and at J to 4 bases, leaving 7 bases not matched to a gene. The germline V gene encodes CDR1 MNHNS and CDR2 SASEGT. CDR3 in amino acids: CASSEERWTGGYEQYF. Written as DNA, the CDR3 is TGTGCCAGCAGTGAAGAGAGGTGGACAGGGGGATACGAGCAGTACTTC.

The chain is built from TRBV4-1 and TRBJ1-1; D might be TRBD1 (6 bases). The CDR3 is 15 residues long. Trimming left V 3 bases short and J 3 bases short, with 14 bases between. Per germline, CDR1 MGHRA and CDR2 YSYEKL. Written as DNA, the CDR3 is TGCGCCAGCAGCCAGGACAGTCCACGCTACACTGAAGCTTTCTTT. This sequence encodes CASSQDSPRYTEAFF.

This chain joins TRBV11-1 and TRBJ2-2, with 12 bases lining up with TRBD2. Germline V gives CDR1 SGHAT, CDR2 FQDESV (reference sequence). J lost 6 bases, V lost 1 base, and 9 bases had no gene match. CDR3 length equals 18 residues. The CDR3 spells CASSLVPSGRAVAGELFF. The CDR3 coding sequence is TGTGCCAGCAGCTTAGTCCCTAGCGGGAGGGCCGTCGCCGGGGAGCTGTTTTTT.